Each of the 31 T cell receptor beta chains below was sequenced from the same sample in a study of T cell responses to AZD1222 COVID-19 vaccine. Libraries were prepared by immunoSEQ multiplex PCR; TCRdb keeps only in-frame clonotypes and omits some of them. Here the sample spans under 170,000 clones, about 95% being singletons. The sequencing here drew on peripheral blood, taken on day 0 of AZD1222 vaccination. The receptors come from an adult in good health.

The J gene is TRBJ2-5, the V gene TRBV29-1, with no clear D. The CDR3 contains 13 residues. V was trimmed by 1 base and J by 3 bases, leaving 9 bases between them. CDR1 and CDR2 (germline): SQVTM, ANQGSEA. In DNA, the CDR3 is TGCAGCGTTGAAGCTCGGTCGAAAGAGACCCAGTACTTC. It encodes CSVEARSKETQYF. Using reference TRBV29-1 and TRBJ2-5 for the parts outside the CDR3, the full variable domain is SAVISQKPSRDICQRGTSLTIQCQVDSQVTMMFWYRQQPGQSLTLIATANQGSEATYESGFVIDKFPISRPNLTFSTLTVSNMSPEDSSIYLCSVEARSKETQYFGPGTRLLVL.

The rearrangement uses TRBV30 and TRBJ1-1; D gene unclear. Trimming removed 0 bases from V and 0 bases from J, with 17 bases in between. This CDR3 region has 17 residues. The V gene's germline CDR1 is GTSNPN and CDR2 SVGIG (reference sequence). The CDR3 DNA is TGTGCCTGGAGTGTACGACTAAGCCTGAATATGAACACTGAAGCTTTCTTT. As protein: CAWSVRLSLNMNTEAFF. Complete variable domain (other parts from reference TRBV30 and TRBJ1-1): SQTIHQWPATLVQPVGSPLSLECTVEGTSNPNLYWYRQAAGRGLQLLFYSVGIGQISSEVPQNLSASRPQDRQFILSSKKLLLSDSGFYLCAWSVRLSLNMNTEAFFGQGTRLTVV.

V gene TRBV12-3 or TRBV12-4 combines with J gene TRBJ2-7; D remains unclear. The V gene lost 6 bases and the J gene lost 2 bases, with 8 bases spanning the gap. The CDR3 is 12 residues long. The CDR3 loop is CASSLEAYEQYV. The CDR3 DNA reads TGTGCCAGCAGCCTAGAGGCCTACGAGCAGTACGTC.

The chain has TRBV4-2 and TRBJ1-5; D ambiguous. CDR3 length: 17 amino acids. CDR1 and CDR2 (germline): LGHNA, YNFKEQ. Trimming removed 1 base from V and 3 bases from J, with 16 bases in between. This chain's CDR3 is CASSQASSSYINQPQHF. For the CDR3, the DNA is TGTGCCAGCAGCCAAGCTTCCTCGTCTTATATCAATCAGCCCCAGCATTTT.

This clone occurred a few times. The V and J genes are TRBV5-1 and TRBJ1-1; D remains unclear. Germline V gives CDR1 SGHRS, CDR2 YFSETQ. The CDR3 covers 15 residues. The V and J ends lost 4 bases and 0 bases respectively, with 13 bases between them. For the CDR3, the DNA is TGCGCCAGCAGCCCCATTATCGGGGTGAACACTGAAGCTTTCTTT. Amino acids: CASSPIIGVNTEAFF.

The V call is TRBV27, the J call TRBJ2-7; D is ambiguous. Germline V gives CDR1 MNHEY, CDR2 SMNVEV (reference sequence). Trimming stripped 5 bases from V and 4 bases from J, with 15 bases between. This CDR3 spans 14 amino acids. CDR3 region: CASSPGPVGYEQYV. CDR3 DNA sequence: TGTGCCAGCAGTCCAGGACCGGTTGGTTACGAGCAGTACGTC.

The V and J genes are TRBV21-1 and TRBJ2-1. TRBV21-1 is designated a pseudogene. The CDR3 contains 17 residues. In DNA, the CDR3 is TGTGCCAGCAGCAAAGCGAGGGGGGACTCAACGCGCAATGAGCAGTTCTTC. It codes for CASSKARGDSTRNEQFF.

The chain couples TRBV2 to TRBJ2-5; D is ambiguous. CDR3 length: 15 amino acids. Germline V gives CDR1 SNHLY, CDR2 FYNNEI. V lost 3 bases and J lost 5, with 16 bases in between. The CDR3, as DNA: TGTGCCAGCAGTGATTTGGCTGCGGCCAAGGAGACCCAGTACTTC. As protein: CASSDLAAAKETQYF.

The chain uses TRBV5-1 and TRBJ2-5; D uncertain. The germline gives CDR1 SGHRS, CDR2 YFSETQ. Trimming removed 4 bases from V and 0 bases from J, with 4 bases in between. This CDR3 contains 12 residues. The CDR3 DNA reads TGCGCCAGCAGCCAAAACCAAGAGACCCAGTACTTC. Protein: CASSQNQETQYF.

The chain couples TRBV7-9 to TRBJ2-4; no clear D. CDR1 SEHNR and CDR2 FQNEAQ come from the germline V gene (reference sequence). V lost 1 base to trimming and J lost 7 bases, with 2 bases between them. The CDR3 is 11 residues long. The DNA for the CDR3 is TGTGCCAGCAGCTTAGAGAACATTCAGTACTTC. Protein product: CASSLENIQYF. The complete variable domain, with remaining parts taken from reference TRBV7-9 and TRBJ2-4, reads DTGVSQNPRHKITKRGQNVTFRCDPISEHNRLYWYRQTLGQGPEFLTYFQNEAQLEKSRLLSDRFSAERPKGSFSTLEIQRTEQGDSAMYLCASSLENIQYFGAGTRLSVL.

The rearrangement joins TRBV1 to TRBJ1-1; TRBD1 is the table's D call and was not checked against the DNA. TRBV1 has pseudogene status. The CDR3 has 14 amino acids. CDR3: CTSSPRTGLTEAFF. CDR3 coding DNA: TGCACCAGCAGCCCTCGAACAGGGTTGACTGAAGCTTTCTTT.

The V gene is TRBV28, the J gene TRBJ1-1, with no clear D. Trimming shortened V by 5 bases and J by 11 bases, and 9 bases separated the two germline ends. Germline CDR1 MDHEN, CDR2 SYDVKM. The CDR3 extends over 10 amino acids. CDR3 DNA: TGTGCCAGCAGTGCCTACCGCGCTTTCTTT. Its protein is CASSAYRAFF.

The chain has TRBV11-2 and TRBJ1-6; D possibly corresponds to TRBD1 (6 bases). CDR1 SGHAT and CDR2 FQNNGV come from the germline V gene. This CDR3 is 16 amino acids long. V was cut by 1 base and J by 9 bases, with 16 bases left in between. CDR3 DNA sequence: TGTGCCAGCAGCTTAGTCAGAAGCGGGGGCAGTTCACCCCTCCACTTT. It codes for CASSLVRSGGSSPLHF.

The chain combines TRBV10-3 with TRBJ2-3; D uncertain. V lost 4 bases and J 4 bases, leaving 6 bases between the germline ends. The CDR3 contains 12 residues. CDR1 ENHRY and CDR2 SYGVKD come from the germline V gene. CDR3 protein: CAISANPDTQYF. In DNA form, the CDR3 reads TGTGCCATCAGTGCGAACCCAGATACGCAGTATTTT.

This clone appeared once. This chain uses TRBV5-1 with TRBJ1-1; 8 nucleotides agree with TRBD1. Germline CDR1 and CDR2: SGHRS and YFSETQ. This CDR3 contains 14 residues. Trimming cost V 4 bases and J 2 bases; bases outside gene matches: 4. CDR3 sequence (DNA): TGCGCCAGCAGCATCGACAGGGGAAACACTGAAGCTTTCTTT. This sequence encodes CASSIDRGNTEAFF. Supplemented by reference TRBV5-1 and TRBJ1-1, the full variable domain reads KAGVTQTPRYLIKTRGQQVTLSCSPISGHRSVSWYQQTPGQGLQFLFEYFSETQRNKGNFPGRFSGRQFSNSRSEMNVSTLELGDSALYLCASSIDRGNTEAFFGQGTRLTVV.

The chain couples TRBV18 to TRBJ1-5; TRBD1 is a possible D gene (5 bases). Trimming took 2 bases from V and 6 from J, leaving 14 bases between them. The CDR3 runs to 15 residues. Germline CDR1 reads KGHSH; CDR2 reads LQKENI. The CDR3 sequence: CASSPDAAGLQPQHF. CDR3 nucleotide sequence: TGTGCCAGCTCACCAGATGCGGCAGGGCTTCAGCCCCAGCATTTT.

V gene TRBV5-4 combines with J gene TRBJ1-4; 10 bases match TRBD1. The CDR3 is 14 residues long. J lost 8 bases, V lost 4 bases, and 5 bases had no gene match. CDR1 is SGHNT and CDR2 is YYREEE in the germline V gene (reference sequence). The CDR3 bases are TGTGCCAGCAGCCTGAGACAGGGGGCGGAAAAACTGTTTTTT. It is translated as CASSLRQGAEKLFF.

V and J are TRBV6-5 and TRBJ1-1; no reliable D call. Germline V gene sequence: CDR1 MNHEY, CDR2 SVGAGI. The CDR3 extends over 15 amino acids. V lost 0 bases, J lost 0 bases, and 8 bases lay in between. The CDR3 is CASSYSRRVNTEAFF. In DNA, the CDR3 is TGTGCCAGCAGTTACTCGAGAAGGGTGAACACTGAAGCTTTCTTT.

The V call is TRBV7-9, the J call TRBJ1-1, with a tentative D call TRBD1 (5 bases). The CDR3 is 14 amino acids. V was shortened by 2 bases and J by 1 base, with 8 bases between the two germline ends. Germline CDR1 SEHNR, CDR2 FQNEAQ (reference sequence). The CDR3 here is CASSLLGPNTEAFF. The CDR3 DNA follows: TGTGCCAGCAGCTTATTGGGGCCGAACACTGAAGCTTTCTTT.

V gene TRBV9 combines with J gene TRBJ2-2, with D uncertain. Germline CDR1 reads SGDLS; CDR2 reads YYNGEE. V dropped 4 bases and J dropped 4 bases, with 5 bases sitting between them. The CDR3 length is 12 residues. CDR3 region: CASSISTGELFF. As DNA, the CDR3 is TGTGCCAGCAGCATAAGCACCGGGGAGCTGTTTTTT.

The chain recombines TRBV19 with TRBJ1-2; TRBD1 is a possible D gene (5 bases). The CDR3 runs to 13 residues. The V gene lost 3 bases and the J gene lost 14 bases, with 19 bases spanning the gap. CDR1 and CDR2 from the germline V gene are LNHDA and SQIVND (reference sequence). CDR3 loop: CASSMRRDPRGTF. CDR3 in DNA: TGTGCCAGTAGTATGCGCAGGGACCCTCGTGGTACCTTC.

The chain carries TRBV19 and TRBJ1-2; D may be TRBD1 (5 bases). V lost 5 bases and J lost 1, with 14 bases in between. The CDR3 contains 15 residues. In germline, CDR1 is LNHDA, CDR2 SQIVND (reference sequence). The DNA of the CDR3 is TGTGCCAGTAGTGGGGCGGCAATTTATAACTATGGCTACACCTTC. Translating gives CASSGAAIYNYGYTF.

The chain recombines TRBV3-1 (or the pseudogene TRBV3-2) with TRBJ2-1, with 9 bases identical to TRBD1. This CDR3 has 14 amino acids. Germline CDR1 and CDR2: LGHDT and YNNKEL (reference sequence). V lost 3 bases and J lost 7; bases outside the gene matches: 4. CDR3 sequence (DNA): TGTGCCAGCAGCCAGGCCGGGACAGGGAATGAGCAGTTCTTC. Protein product: CASSQAGTGNEQFF.

The genes are TRBV28 and TRBJ1-2; D gene ambiguous. This CDR3 region has 14 residues. V shed 7 bases and J shed 5 bases, with 17 bases lying between them. Germline assignment: CDR1 MDHEN and CDR2 SYDVKM. In nucleotides, the CDR3 is TGTGCCAGCACCCAAAGTGGACGGATTTATGGCTACACCTTC. This encodes CASTQSGRIYGYTF.

This clone occurred once. The rearrangement uses TRBV29-1 and TRBJ1-2; 9 nucleotides align to TRBD1. The CDR3 is 14 residues long. The V and J ends lost 4 bases and 5 bases, in that order; junction bases with no gene match: 8. Germline CDR1 reads SQVTM; CDR2 reads ANQGSEA. Written as DNA, the CDR3 is TGCAGCGTTGTTGTAGGCGACAGGGGGTATGGCTACACCTTC. Residues: CSVVVGDRGYGYTF.

The rearrangement joins TRBV4-1 to TRBJ1-6; tentatively, D is TRBD1 (6 bases). The CDR3 spans 13 residues. The V end lost 1 base, the J end lost 15 bases, and 13 bases lay between the germline ends. Germline CDR1 and CDR2: MGHRA and YSYEKL. The CDR3 DNA reads as TGCGCCAGCAGCCAAGCGACAGGCTCTTACCTCCACTTT. Protein sequence: CASSQATGSYLHF.

The CDR3 spells CASILGGLNIQYF. Here the CDR3 DNA reads TGTGCCAGCATCCTTGGGGGACTAAACATTCAGTACTTC. The chain employs TRBV28 and TRBJ2-4; maybe TRBD2 (6 bases). CDR3 size: 13 residues. Trimming removed 7 bases at V and 6 bases at J, with 13 bases between. Germline assignment: CDR1 MDHEN and CDR2 SYDVKM.

The chain couples TRBV3-1 (or the pseudogene TRBV3-2) to TRBJ2-2; D gene unclear. CDR1 and CDR2 (germline): LGHDT, YNNKEL (reference sequence). The CDR3 contains 17 residues. V was clipped by 1 base and J by 7 bases, with 19 bases between them. For the CDR3, the DNA is TGTGCCAGCAGCCAAGTAGTCTCGGGCACATTCCACGGGGAGCTGTTTTTT. Translating it yields CASSQVVSGTFHGELFF.

The chain employs TRBV9 and TRBJ1-1; tentatively, D is TRBD1 (6 bases). The germline V gene encodes CDR1 SGDLS and CDR2 YYNGEE. V lost 5 bases and J 2 bases, leaving 10 bases between the germline ends. The CDR3 totals 13 residues. CDR3 coding DNA: TGTGCCAGCAGAACAGGGTACAACACTGAAGCTTTCTTT. This translates into CASRTGYNTEAFF.

This chain connects TRBV10-2 to TRBJ1-3; D not resolved. The CDR3 contains 12 residues. V was pared by 8 bases and J by 1 base, with 6 bases between. Germline V CDR1 and CDR2: WSHSY, SAAADI. The CDR3 DNA is TGCGCCAGCGGGAATTCTGGAAACACCATATATTTT. Amino acid sequence: CASGNSGNTIYF.

V usage is TRBV18 and J usage is TRBJ2-5; 8 bases are a match to TRBD1. Per germline, CDR1 KGHSH and CDR2 LQKENI. V gave up 3 bases and J gave up 0 bases; unmatched junction bases: 3. This CDR3 region has 15 residues. CDR3 coding DNA: TGTGCCAGCTCACCTAGGACAGGGAACCAAGAGACCCAGTACTTC. Residues: CASSPRTGNQETQYF. Based on the CDR3 plus reference TRBV18 and TRBJ2-5, the full variable domain is NAGVMQNPRHLVRRRGQEARLRCSPMKGHSHVYWYRQLPEEGLKFMVYLQKENIIDESGMPKERFSAEFPKEGPSILRIQQVVRGDSAAYFCASSPRTGNQETQYFGPGTRLLVL.